Listed below are T cell receptor beta chains from one sample, sequenced in a study of T cells in Graves' hyperthyroidism and ophthalmopathy. TCRdb reanalysed the multiplex PCR reads using MiXCR and keeps one entry per CDR3 protein. This table has some 600,000 distinct CDR3 sequences, about 15% appearing once. Sample: blood. Receptors originate from a woman aged 25 to 45 with Graves' hyperthyroidism that later progressed to Graves' ophthalmopathy. The CDR3 runs from the conserved cysteine through the conserved F or W. D genes are given only for firm matches. Clone sizes are given selectively: once, few, many, or a class where the clone is expanded.

TRBD1	NA	TRBV25-1	TRBJ1-2	TGTGCCAGCACGGGACAGGCCGACTATGGCTACACCTTC	CASTGQADYGYTF
TRBD2	few	TRBV4-1	TRBJ2-1	TGCGCCAGCAGCCAAGATGAACTAGCGGGAGGGCCGCGCAATGAGCAGTCCTTC	CASSQDELAGGPRNEQSF
NA	many	TRBV5-8	TRBJ1-1	TGTGCCAGCAGCCATCCCGGGATGACTGAAGCTTTCTTT	CASSHPGMTEAFF
NA	many	TRBV5-1	TRBJ2-7	TGCGCCAGCAGCTTGAATGGGAAAGAGCAGTACTTC	CASSLNGKEQYF
NA	NA	TRBV19	TRBJ2-7	TGTGCCAGCAATTCCGGGGCCCTCCGCCACGAGCAGTACTTC	CASNSGALRHEQYF
NA	many	TRBV24-1	TRBJ2-2	TGTGCCACCAGTGACCCCTCCCGCGGGGACCCTACGAACACCGGGGAGCTGTTTTTT	CATSDPSRGDPTNTGELFF
TRBD1	NA	TRBV24-1	TRBJ2-1	TGTGCCACCAGTGGACCCGGAAGGGGGACAGGGGGCTCTGAGCAGTTCTTC	CATSGPGRGTGGSEQFF
NA	NA	TRBV29-1	TRBJ1-4	TGCAGCGTTCTTCAAACTAATGAAAAACTGTTTTTT	CSVLQTNEKLFF
TRBD2	many	TRBV7-2	TRBJ2-5	TGTGCCAGCAGCTTAGGGGCTGGCGGGAGGATAGAGACCCAGTACTTC	CASSLGAGGRIETQYF
TRBD1	many	TRBV18	TRBJ1-4	TGTGCCAGCTCACCGTTCGACAGGGATGGAAAACTGTTTTTT	CASSPFDRDGKLFF
NA	many	TRBV3-1	TRBJ2-1	TGTGCCAGCAGCCAAGCCCGGGGCAGGGTGGGGAATGAGCAGTTCTTC	CASSQARGRVGNEQFF
NA	many	TRBV27	TRBJ2-5	TGTGCCAGCAGTCGACTTCACGAGACCCAGTACTTC	CASSRLHETQYF
NA	many	TRBV19	TRBJ2-7	TGTGCCAGTAGTGGCGTGACAGCCCTTAACGAGCAGTACTTC	CASSGVTALNEQYF
NA	few	TRBV29-1	TRBJ1-1	TGCAGCGACGGACCTGAAGCTTTCTTT	CSDGPEAFF
NA	many	TRBV2	TRBJ1-1	TGTGCCAGCAGTGTAGTAAGAAACACTGAAGCTTTCTTT	CASSVVRNTEAFF
NA	many	TRBV6-1	TRBJ2-7	TGTGCCAGCAGCCGCGGGACGGATTCTTCCTACGAGCAGTACTTC	CASSRGTDSSYEQYF
NA	few	TRBV5-6	TRBJ2-1	TGTGCCAGCAGCGGCCACGTGGGGCAGAATTACAATGAGCAGTTCTTC	CASSGHVGQNYNEQFF
TRBD1	many	TRBV2	TRBJ1-5	TGTGCCAGCAATCCGGCGGGACAGGGAGTTTTGAGCAATCAGCCCCAGCATTTT	CASNPAGQGVLSNQPQHF
NA	NA	TRBV5-4	TRBJ1-4	TGTGCCAGCAGCCTGCGAACAGGGACCAGCCGGGGCGAAAAACTGTTTTTT	CASSLRTGTSRGEKLFF
TRBD2	once	TRBV2	TRBJ2-5	TGTGCCAGCAAAGCTCAGGGGCTAGCGGGGAAGACCGAGTACTTC	CASKAQGLAGKTEYF
NA	few	TRBV5-1	TRBJ2-5	TGCGCCAGCAGCTTGATGAGCCAGGGGATTAGGGAGACCCAGTACTTC	CASSLMSQGIRETQYF
NA	few	TRBV12-3/TRBV12-4	TRBJ2-2	TGTGCCAGCAGATCCGGGACGGCAACCGGGGAGCTGTTTTTT	CASRSGTATGELFF
NA	many	TRBV20-1	TRBJ2-7	TGCAGTGCACCGCTCAGGGGAGGTTACGAGCAGTACTTC	CSAPLRGGYEQYF